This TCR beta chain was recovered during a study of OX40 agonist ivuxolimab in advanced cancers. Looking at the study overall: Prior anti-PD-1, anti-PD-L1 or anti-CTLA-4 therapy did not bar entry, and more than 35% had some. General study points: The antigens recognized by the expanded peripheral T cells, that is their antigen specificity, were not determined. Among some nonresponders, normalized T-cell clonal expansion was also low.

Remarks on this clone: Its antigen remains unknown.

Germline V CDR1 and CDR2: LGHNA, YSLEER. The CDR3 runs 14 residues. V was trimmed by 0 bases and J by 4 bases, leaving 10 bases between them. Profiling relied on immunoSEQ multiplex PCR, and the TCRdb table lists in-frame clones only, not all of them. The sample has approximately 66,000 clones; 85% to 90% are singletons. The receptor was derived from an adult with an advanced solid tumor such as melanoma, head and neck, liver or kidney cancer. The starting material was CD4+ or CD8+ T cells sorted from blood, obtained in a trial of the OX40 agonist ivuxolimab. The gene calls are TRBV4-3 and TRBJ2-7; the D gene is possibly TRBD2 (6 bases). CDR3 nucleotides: TGCGCCAGCAGCCAAGACACGGGAGTTTACGAGCAGTACTTC. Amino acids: CASSQDTGVYEQYF.